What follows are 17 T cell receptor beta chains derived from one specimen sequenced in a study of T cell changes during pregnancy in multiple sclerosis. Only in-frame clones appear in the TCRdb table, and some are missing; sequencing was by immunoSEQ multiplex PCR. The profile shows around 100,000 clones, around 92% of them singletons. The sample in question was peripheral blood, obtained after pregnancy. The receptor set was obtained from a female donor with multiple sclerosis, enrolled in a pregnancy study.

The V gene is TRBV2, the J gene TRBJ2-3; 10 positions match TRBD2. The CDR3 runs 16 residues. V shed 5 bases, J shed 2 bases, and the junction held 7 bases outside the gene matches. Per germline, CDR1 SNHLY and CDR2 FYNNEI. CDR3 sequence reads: CASSSIAGGNTDTQYF. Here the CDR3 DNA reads TGTGCCAGCAGTTCGATAGCGGGGGGCAACACAGATACGCAGTATTTT. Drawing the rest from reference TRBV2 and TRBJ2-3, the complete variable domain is EPEVTQTPSHQVTQMGQEVILRCVPISNHLYFYWYRQILGQKVEFLVSFYNNEISEKSEIFDDQFSVERPDGSNFTLKIRSTKLEDSAMYFCASSSIAGGNTDTQYFGPGTRLTVL.

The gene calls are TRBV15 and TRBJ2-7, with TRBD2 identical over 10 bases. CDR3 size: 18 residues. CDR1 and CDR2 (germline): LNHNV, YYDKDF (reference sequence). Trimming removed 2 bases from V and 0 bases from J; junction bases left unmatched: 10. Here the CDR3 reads CATSRPGIASGSSYEQYF. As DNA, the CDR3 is TGTGCCACCAGCAGACCCGGGATAGCTAGCGGGAGCTCCTACGAGCAGTACTTC.

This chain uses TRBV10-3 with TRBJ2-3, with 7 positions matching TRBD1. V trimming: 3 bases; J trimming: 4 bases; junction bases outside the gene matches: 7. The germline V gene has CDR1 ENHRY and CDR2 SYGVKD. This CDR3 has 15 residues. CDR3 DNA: TGTGCCATCAGTGATAATCGAGGGGGCCCAGATACGCAGTATTTT. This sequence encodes CAISDNRGGPDTQYF.

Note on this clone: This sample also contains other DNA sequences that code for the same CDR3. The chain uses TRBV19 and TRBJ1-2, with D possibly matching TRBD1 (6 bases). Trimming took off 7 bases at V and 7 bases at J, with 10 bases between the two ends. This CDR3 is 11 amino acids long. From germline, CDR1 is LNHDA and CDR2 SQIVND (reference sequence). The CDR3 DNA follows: TGTGCCAGTACCAGCAGGGGTGGCTACACCTTC. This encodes CASTSRGGYTF.

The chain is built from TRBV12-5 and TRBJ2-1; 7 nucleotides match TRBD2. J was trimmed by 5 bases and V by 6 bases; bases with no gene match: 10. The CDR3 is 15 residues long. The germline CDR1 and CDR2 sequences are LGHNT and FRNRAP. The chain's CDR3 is CASGDGGTNNNEQFF. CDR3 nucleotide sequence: TGTGCTAGTGGGGACGGGGGGACCAATAACAATGAGCAGTTCTTC.

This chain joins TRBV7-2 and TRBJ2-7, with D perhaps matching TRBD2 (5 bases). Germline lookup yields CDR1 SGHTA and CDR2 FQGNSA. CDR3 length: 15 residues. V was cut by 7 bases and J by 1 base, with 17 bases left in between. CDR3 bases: TGTGCCAGCAAGGAGTCCTCAACGGGGTCCTACGAGCAGTACTTC. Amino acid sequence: CASKESSTGSYEQYF.

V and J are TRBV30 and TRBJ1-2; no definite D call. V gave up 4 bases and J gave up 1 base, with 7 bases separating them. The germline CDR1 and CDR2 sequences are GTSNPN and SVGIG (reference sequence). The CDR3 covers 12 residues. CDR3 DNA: TGTGCCTGGAAGAGATTTAACTATGGCTACACCTTC. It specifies CAWKRFNYGYTF. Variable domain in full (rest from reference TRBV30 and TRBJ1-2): SQTIHQWPATLVQPVGSPLSLECTVEGTSNPNLYWYRQAAGRGLQLLFYSVGIGQISSEVPQNLSASRPQDRQFILSSKKLLLSDSGFYLCAWKRFNYGYTFGSGTRLTVV.

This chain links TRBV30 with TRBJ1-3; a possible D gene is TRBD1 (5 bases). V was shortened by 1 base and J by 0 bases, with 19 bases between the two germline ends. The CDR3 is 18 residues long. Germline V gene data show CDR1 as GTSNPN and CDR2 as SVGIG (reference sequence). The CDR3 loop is CAWSADRDSSHSGNTIYF. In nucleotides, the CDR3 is TGTGCCTGGAGTGCGGATAGGGACTCCTCTCACTCTGGAAACACCATATATTTT.

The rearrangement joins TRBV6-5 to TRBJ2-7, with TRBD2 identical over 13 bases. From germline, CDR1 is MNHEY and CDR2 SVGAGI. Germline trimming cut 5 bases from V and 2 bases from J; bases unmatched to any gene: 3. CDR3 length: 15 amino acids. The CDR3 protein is CASSKLAGGPYEQYF. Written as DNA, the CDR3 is TGTGCCAGCAGTAAACTAGCGGGAGGGCCCTACGAGCAGTACTTC.

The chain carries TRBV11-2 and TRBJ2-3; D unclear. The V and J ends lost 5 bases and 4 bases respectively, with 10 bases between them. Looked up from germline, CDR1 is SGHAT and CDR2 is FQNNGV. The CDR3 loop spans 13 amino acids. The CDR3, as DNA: TGTGCCAGCAGCCCCCCCTCGGCAGATACGCAGTATTTT. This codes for CASSPPSADTQYF.

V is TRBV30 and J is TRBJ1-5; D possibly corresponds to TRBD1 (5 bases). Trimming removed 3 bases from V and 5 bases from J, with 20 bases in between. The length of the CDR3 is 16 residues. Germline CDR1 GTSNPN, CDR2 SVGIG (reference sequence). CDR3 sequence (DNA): TGTGCCTGGAGCGGGGGGGGGAGGGTTGCCTATCAGCCCCAGCATTTT. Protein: CAWSGGGRVAYQPQHF.

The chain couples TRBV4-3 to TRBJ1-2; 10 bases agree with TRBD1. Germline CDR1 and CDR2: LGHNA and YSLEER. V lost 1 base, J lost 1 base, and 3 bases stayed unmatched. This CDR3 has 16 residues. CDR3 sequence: CASSQVGTGVNYGYTF. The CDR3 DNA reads TGCGCCAGCAGCCAAGTAGGGACAGGGGTTAACTATGGCTACACCTTC.

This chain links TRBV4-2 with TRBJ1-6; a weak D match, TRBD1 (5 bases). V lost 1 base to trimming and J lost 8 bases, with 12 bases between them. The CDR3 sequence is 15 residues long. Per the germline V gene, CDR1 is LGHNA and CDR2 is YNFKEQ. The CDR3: CASSQVDSWDSPLHF. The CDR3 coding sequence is TGTGCCAGCAGCCAAGTCGACAGTTGGGATTCACCCCTCCACTTT.

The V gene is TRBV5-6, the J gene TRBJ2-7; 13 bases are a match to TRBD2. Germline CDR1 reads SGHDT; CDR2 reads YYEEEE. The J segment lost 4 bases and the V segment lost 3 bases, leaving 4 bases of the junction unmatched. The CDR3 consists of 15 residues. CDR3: CASSWGTSGTYEQYF. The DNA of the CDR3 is TGTGCCAGCAGCTGGGGGACTAGCGGGACTTACGAGCAGTACTTC.

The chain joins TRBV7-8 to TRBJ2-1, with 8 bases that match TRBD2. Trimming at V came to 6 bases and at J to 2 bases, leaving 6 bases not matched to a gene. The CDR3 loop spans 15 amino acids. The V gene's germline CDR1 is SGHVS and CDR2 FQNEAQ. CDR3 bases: TGTGCCAGCAGACGAACTAGCGGCACCTACAATGAGCAGTTCTTC. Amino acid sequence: CASRRTSGTYNEQFF.

Here the CDR3 DNA reads TGCAGCGTTGAAGATCGAGACACATACTCTGGAAACACCATATATTTT. As protein: CSVEDRDTYSGNTIYF. This rearrangement joins TRBV29-1 to TRBJ1-3; D ambiguous. Germline loops: CDR1 SQVTM, CDR2 ANQGSEA. The CDR3 totals 16 residues. Trimming pared 0 bases from V and 0 bases from J, leaving 12 bases between. Filled out from reference TRBV29-1 and TRBJ1-3, the complete variable domain reads SAVISQKPSRDICQRGTSLTIQCQVDSQVTMMFWYRQQPGQSLTLIATANQGSEATYESGFVIDKFPISRPNLTFSTLTVSNMSPEDSSIYLCSVEDRDTYSGNTIYFGEGSWLTVV.

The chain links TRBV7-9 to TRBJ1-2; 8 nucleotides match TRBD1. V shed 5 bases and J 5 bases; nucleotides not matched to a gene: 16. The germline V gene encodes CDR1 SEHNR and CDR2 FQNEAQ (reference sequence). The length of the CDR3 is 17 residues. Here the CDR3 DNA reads TGTGCCAGCAGCCCCGGAAGGGACAGGTCATTTGAATATGGCTACACCTTC. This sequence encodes CASSPGRDRSFEYGYTF.